The 25 T cell receptor beta chains below were found in one sample sequenced in a study of blood T cell repertoires in COVID-19. Profiled with immunoSEQ multiplex PCR; TCRdb holds only in-frame clones, not every one. The data show some 350,000 clones, about 90% seen once. The sample consisted of peripheral blood. These receptors came from a woman under 30 who had recovered from COVID-19.

V gene TRBV6-2 or TRBV6-3 combines with J gene TRBJ1-2, with D maybe TRBD1 (5 bases). V lost 0 bases, J lost 0 bases, and 14 bases lay in between. The CDR3 loop spans 17 amino acids. Germline V gives CDR1 MNHEY, CDR2 SVGEGT. For the CDR3, the DNA is TGTGCCAGCAGTTACTCGCCCGACAGACCAGCTAACTATGGCTACACCTTC. Its translation is CASSYSPDRPANYGYTF.

The CDR3 region is CASSRDRGYEQYV. DNA for the CDR3: TGTGCCAGCAGTCGGGACAGGGGCTACGAGCAGTACGTC. The gene calls are TRBV2 and TRBJ2-7; 10 nucleotides align to TRBD1. CDR1 and CDR2 (germline): SNHLY, FYNNEI. Losses at the gene ends were 5 bases for V and 3 bases for J; bases not matched to a gene: 1. This CDR3 region has 13 residues.

The chain combines TRBV11-2 with TRBJ1-2; 9 nucleotides match TRBD1. CDR3 length: 13 amino acids. The V gene end was trimmed by 5 bases and the J gene end by 6 bases; junction bases not matched to a gene: 4. CDR1 is SGHAT, CDR2 FQNNGV, per germline. CDR3 protein: CASSQDRGDGYTF. The CDR3, as DNA: TGTGCCAGCAGCCAGGACAGGGGAGATGGCTACACCTTC.

The chain is built from TRBV5-4 and TRBJ2-3; perhaps TRBD2 as D (6 bases). The germline CDR1 and CDR2 sequences are SGHNT and YYREEE (reference sequence). Trimming removed 4 bases from V and 0 bases from J, with 21 bases in between. The CDR3 has 18 amino acids. CDR3 region: CASSPRIGGIDSTDTQYF. The CDR3 nucleotides are TGTGCCAGCAGCCCCCGTATTGGGGGGATAGACAGCACAGATACGCAGTATTTT.

This clone has only one observation. CDR3 loop: CASNRQGLMNTEAFF. CDR3 nucleotide sequence: TGTGCCAGCAACCGACAGGGGTTAATGAACACTGAAGCTTTCTTT. The rearrangement links TRBV9 to TRBJ1-1, with 8 bases that match TRBD1. The CDR3 is 15 residues long. Germline trimming cut 6 bases from V and 0 bases from J; bases unmatched to any gene: 7. The germline V gene has CDR1 SGDLS and CDR2 YYNGEE. The whole variable domain, remainder taken from reference TRBV9 and TRBJ1-1, is DSGVTQTPKHLITATGQRVTLRCSPRSGDLSVYWYQQSLDQGLQFLIQYYNGEERAKGNILERFSAQQFPDLHSELNLSSLELGDSALYFCASNRQGLMNTEAFFGQGTRLTVV.

V usage is TRBV5-8 and J usage is TRBJ2-1; 10 bases map to TRBD2. Looked up from germline, CDR1 is SGHTS and CDR2 is YDEGEE. The CDR3 runs to 17 residues. V lost 1 base to trimming and J lost 0 bases; unmatched junction nucleotides: 4. CDR3 nucleotide sequence: TGTGCCAGCAGCTTGCTAGCGGGAGTCATCTCCTACAATGAGCAGTTCTTC. This codes for CASSLLAGVISYNEQFF.

The J gene is TRBJ2-2, the V gene TRBV5-1; D remains ambiguous. The CDR3 totals 13 residues. The V end was cut by 0 bases, the J end by 7 bases, with 7 bases between. CDR1 and CDR2 (germline): SGHRS, YFSETQ. CDR3 residues: CASSLALGGELFF. In nucleotides, the CDR3 is TGCGCCAGCAGCTTGGCTCTCGGCGGGGAGCTGTTTTTT.

The genes are TRBV19 and TRBJ1-2; tentatively, D is TRBD1 (5 bases). Between the trimmed V and J ends, which lost 2 bases and 8 bases, there was a span of 21 bases. Germline lookup yields CDR1 LNHDA and CDR2 SQIVND (reference sequence). The CDR3 is 16 residues long. This chain's CDR3 is CASSIPSPRGSGGYTF. As DNA, the CDR3 is TGTGCCAGTAGTATACCCTCCCCGCGGGGGAGTGGGGGCTACACCTTC. Together with reference TRBV19 and TRBJ1-2, the CDR3 gives the full variable domain: DGGITQSPKYLFRKEGQNVTLSCEQNLNHDAMYWYRQDPGQGLRLIYYSQIVNDFQKGDIAEGYSVSREKKESFPLTVTSAQKNPTAFYLCASSIPSPRGSGGYTFGSGTRLTVV.

V usage is TRBV30 and J usage is TRBJ1-1, with D tentatively TRBD1 (6 bases). Germline values: CDR1 GTSNPN, CDR2 SVGIG (reference sequence). V lost 3 bases to trimming and J lost 7 bases, with 9 bases between them. This CDR3 has 11 amino acids. DNA of the CDR3: TGTGCCTGGAGCCGACAGGTTGAAGCTTTCTTT. Translation: CAWSRQVEAFF. Together with reference TRBV30 and TRBJ1-1, the CDR3 gives the full variable domain: SQTIHQWPATLVQPVGSPLSLECTVEGTSNPNLYWYRQAAGRGLQLLFYSVGIGQISSEVPQNLSASRPQDRQFILSSKKLLLSDSGFYLCAWSRQVEAFFGQGTRLTVV.

This sequence joins TRBV10-3 and TRBJ1-1, with 7 positions matching TRBD1. V was clipped by 6 bases and J by 6 bases; unmatched bases: 10. The CDR3 covers 14 residues. Germline assignment: CDR1 ENHRY and CDR2 SYGVKD. CDR3 sequence reads: CAISVDRDLAEAFF. The CDR3 DNA reads TGTGCCATCAGCGTTGACAGGGATTTGGCTGAAGCTTTCTTT.

V is TRBV27 and J is TRBJ1-2; D unresolved. Germline V lookup: CDR1 MNHEY, CDR2 SMNVEV (reference sequence). The CDR3 covers 16 residues. V shed 3 bases and J shed 8 bases, with 22 bases lying between them. The CDR3 spells CASSFAAGGALWGYTF. CDR3 nucleotides: TGTGCCAGCAGTTTCGCGGCCGGTGGAGCGCTATGGGGCTACACCTTC.

The V gene is TRBV1, the J gene TRBJ2-7; TRBD1 was called by the table and not checked on the DNA. TRBV1 is flagged as a pseudogene. This CDR3 comprises 14 residues. CDR3: CTSSPQGASYEQYV. The CDR3 nucleotides are TGCACCAGCAGCCCCCAGGGGGCGAGCTACGAGCAGTACGTC.

The chain recombines TRBV24-1 with TRBJ1-5, with D unresolved. The CDR3 contains 14 residues. Germline-derived CDR1 and CDR2 are KGHDR and SFDVKD. V was trimmed by 4 bases and J by 0 bases, leaving 6 bases between them. CDR3 region: CATSEINSNQPQHF. The CDR3 DNA reads TGTGCCACCAGTGAAATAAATAGCAATCAGCCCCAGCATTTT.

This rearrangement joins TRBV7-2 to TRBJ2-5, with 9 positions matching TRBD2. The germline V gene has CDR1 SGHTA and CDR2 FQGNSA. V lost 3 bases and J lost 5; bases outside the gene matches: 7. The CDR3 sequence is 15 residues long. The CDR3 loop is CASSFWASGTETQYF. DNA for the CDR3: TGTGCCAGCAGCTTTTGGGCTAGCGGGACCGAGACCCAGTACTTC.

The CDR3 loop reads CASSLVLKTSGLYNEQFF. DNA for the CDR3: TGTGCCAGCAGCTTAGTCCTTAAGACTAGCGGATTATACAATGAGCAGTTCTTC. The chain has TRBV7-2 and TRBJ2-1; 9 nucleotides agree with TRBD2. This CDR3 has 18 residues. Looked up from germline, CDR1 is SGHTA and CDR2 is FQGNSA. After removal of 1 base from V and 4 bases from J, the junction contained 11 bases not matched to a gene.

The chain combines TRBV6-6 with TRBJ1-5; D is perhaps TRBD1 (5 bases). Germline-derived CDR1 and CDR2 are MNHNY and SVGAGI (reference sequence). V lost 5 bases and J 5 bases, leaving 13 bases between the germline ends. This CDR3 spans 14 amino acids. The CDR3 region is CASSPSGRHQPQHF. CDR3 bases: TGTGCCAGCAGTCCGTCAGGGAGGCATCAGCCCCAGCATTTT.

This clone has only one observation. Other DNA sequences in the same sample also yield this CDR3. V and J are TRBV27 and TRBJ2-5; maybe TRBD2 (7 bases). Trimming removed 6 bases from V and 5 bases from J, with 10 bases in between. The CDR3 length is 12 residues. CDR1 is MNHEY, CDR2 SMNVEV, per germline (reference sequence). This CDR3 reads CASRGGGETQYF. The CDR3 region has the DNA TGTGCCAGCAGGGGAGGGGGGGAGACCCAGTACTTC.

The chain links TRBV19 to TRBJ1-5; TRBD1 matches at 8 bases. Germline V gives CDR1 LNHDA, CDR2 SQIVND (reference sequence). J gave up 4 bases and V 6 bases, and 11 bases lay outside the gene matches. The CDR3 has 16 residues. For the CDR3, the DNA is TGTGCCAGTAGAAGGACAGGGTGGGGTGGGAATCAGCCCCAGCATTTT. Translation gives CASRRTGWGGNQPQHF. Filled out from reference TRBV19 and TRBJ1-5, the complete variable domain reads DGGITQSPKYLFRKEGQNVTLSCEQNLNHDAMYWYRQDPGQGLRLIYYSQIVNDFQKGDIAEGYSVSREKKESFPLTVTSAQKNPTAFYLCASRRTGWGGNQPQHFGDGTRLSIL.

The genes are TRBV19 and TRBJ1-2; D possibly corresponds to TRBD1 (6 bases). Germline V gene sequence: CDR1 LNHDA, CDR2 SQIVND (reference sequence). V shed 2 bases and J shed 7 bases, with 11 bases lying between them. The CDR3 length is 13 residues. DNA of the CDR3: TGTGCCAGTAGTATAACAGGGCAGGCTGGCTACACCTTC. Its protein product is CASSITGQAGYTF.

The chain couples TRBV28 to TRBJ1-4, with D unresolved. This CDR3 contains 14 residues. Germline CDR1 reads MDHEN; CDR2 reads SYDVKM. Deletions cut 3 bases from V and 5 bases from J, with 10 bases between. The chain's CDR3 is CASSFYGGNEKLFF. For the CDR3, the DNA is TGTGCCAGCAGTTTTTACGGAGGCAATGAAAAACTGTTTTTT. Looking up the rest from reference TRBV28 and TRBJ1-4 gives the full variable domain: DVKVTQSSRYLVKRTGEKVFLECVQDMDHENMFWYRQDPGLGLRLIYFSYDVKMKEKGDIPEGYSVSREKKERFSLILESASTNQTSMYLCASSFYGGNEKLFFGSGTQLSVL.

This clone has only a few counts. The chain uses TRBV9 and TRBJ1-1; 7 nucleotides agree with TRBD1. With 0 bases clipped from V and 4 bases from J, the junction kept 9 bases outside the gene matches. From germline, CDR1 is SGDLS and CDR2 YYNGEE. This CDR3 spans 16 amino acids. CDR3 sequence (DNA): TGTGCCAGCAGCGTAGGGAGTACAGGGGTGTCCACTGAAGCTTTCTTT. Its protein product is CASSVGSTGVSTEAFF.

The gene calls are TRBV9 and TRBJ2-3, with D tentatively TRBD2 (5 bases). Looked up from germline, CDR1 is SGDLS and CDR2 is YYNGEE. The V gene lost 4 bases and the J gene lost 2 bases, with 11 bases spanning the gap. This CDR3 has 14 residues. CDR3 in amino acids: CASSNGLYTDTQYF. The CDR3 DNA sequence: TGTGCCAGCAGCAATGGACTGTACACAGATACGCAGTATTTT.

This chain links TRBV7-5 with TRBJ1-2; the tabulated D call, TRBD1, remains unverified against the DNA. TRBV7-5 is a pseudogene. This CDR3 is 15 amino acids long. The CDR3 reads CARSLLRTGDYGYTF. Written as DNA, the CDR3 is TGTGCCAGAAGCTTACTTCGGACAGGGGACTATGGCTACACCTTC.

The V call is TRBV5-1, the J call TRBJ2-2; TRBD1 aligns across 7 bases. Germline V gene sequence: CDR1 SGHRS, CDR2 YFSETQ. The CDR3 is made up of 14 amino acids. The J segment lost 7 bases and the V segment lost 2 bases, leaving 5 bases of the junction unmatched. CDR3 bases: TGCGCCAGCAGCTTAGGACAGGTTGGCGGGGAGCTGTTTTTT. This codes for CASSLGQVGGELFF. The entire variable domain, with the rest obtained from reference TRBV5-1 and TRBJ2-2, is as follows: KAGVTQTPRYLIKTRGQQVTLSCSPISGHRSVSWYQQTPGQGLQFLFEYFSETQRNKGNFPGRFSGRQFSNSRSEMNVSTLELGDSALYLCASSLGQVGGELFFGEGSRLTVL.

The chain carries TRBV19 and TRBJ2-1; D gene uncertain. The V end was cut by 5 bases, the J end by 3 bases, with 5 bases between. The V gene's germline CDR1 is LNHDA and CDR2 SQIVND (reference sequence). The CDR3 length is 12 residues. The CDR3 coding sequence is TGTGCCAGTAGTGCTAACTACAATGAGCAGTTCTTC. Protein: CASSANYNEQFF. The full variable domain, in which reference TRBV19 and TRBJ2-1 provide the parts outside the CDR3, is DGGITQSPKYLFRKEGQNVTLSCEQNLNHDAMYWYRQDPGQGLRLIYYSQIVNDFQKGDIAEGYSVSREKKESFPLTVTSAQKNPTAFYLCASSANYNEQFFGPGTRLTVL.